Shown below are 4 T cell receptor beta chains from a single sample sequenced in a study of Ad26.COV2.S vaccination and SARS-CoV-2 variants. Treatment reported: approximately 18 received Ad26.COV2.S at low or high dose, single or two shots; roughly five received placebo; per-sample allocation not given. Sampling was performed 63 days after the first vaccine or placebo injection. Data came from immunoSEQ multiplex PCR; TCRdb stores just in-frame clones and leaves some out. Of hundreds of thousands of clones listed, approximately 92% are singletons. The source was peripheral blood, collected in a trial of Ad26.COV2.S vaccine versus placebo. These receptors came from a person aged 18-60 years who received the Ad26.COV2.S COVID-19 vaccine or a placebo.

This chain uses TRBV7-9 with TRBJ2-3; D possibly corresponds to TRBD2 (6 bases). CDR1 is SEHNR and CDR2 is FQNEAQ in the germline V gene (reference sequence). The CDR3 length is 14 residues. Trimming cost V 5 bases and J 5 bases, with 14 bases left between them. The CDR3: CASSQRVAVDTQYF. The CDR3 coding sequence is TGTGCCAGCAGCCAGAGAGTAGCGGTAGATACGCAGTATTTT.

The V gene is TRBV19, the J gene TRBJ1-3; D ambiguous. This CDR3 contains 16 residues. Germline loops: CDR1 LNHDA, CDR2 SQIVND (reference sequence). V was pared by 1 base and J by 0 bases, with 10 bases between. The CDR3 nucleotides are TGTGCCAGTAGTATAGTAGCGGTAGGCTCTGGAAACACCATATATTTT. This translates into CASSIVAVGSGNTIYF.

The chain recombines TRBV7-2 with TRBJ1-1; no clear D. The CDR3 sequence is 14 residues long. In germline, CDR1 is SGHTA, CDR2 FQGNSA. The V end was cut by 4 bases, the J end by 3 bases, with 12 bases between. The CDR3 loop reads CASSSTRGYTEAFF. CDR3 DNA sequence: TGTGCCAGCAGCTCTACCCGGGGTTACACTGAAGCTTTCTTT.

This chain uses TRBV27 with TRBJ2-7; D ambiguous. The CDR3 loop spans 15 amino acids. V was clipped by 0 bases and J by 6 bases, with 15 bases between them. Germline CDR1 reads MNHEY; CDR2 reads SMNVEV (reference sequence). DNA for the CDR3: TGTGCCAGCAGTTTATCTACCGGATTTCTGGTCGAGCAGTACTTC. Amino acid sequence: CASSLSTGFLVEQYF.